Listed below are T cell receptor beta chains from one sample, sequenced in a study of cytomegalovirus exposure and HLA in healthy donors. Profiling relied on immunoSEQ multiplex PCR, and the TCRdb table lists in-frame clones only, not all of them. Here the sample spans roughly 190,000 clones, more than 60% being singletons. Sequencing used PBMCs. The origin of the receptors is a female donor in good health and CMV-seronegative. Each CDR3 is given without its conserved first and last residue. Each record gives: V gene, clone size, J gene, CDR3 protein. The size entry is marked missing in some rows and otherwise reads once, few, many or a size class.

TRBV2	.	TRBJ1-5	ASSELYRGNQPQH
TRBV28	.	TRBJ1-1	ASSLGGRTNTEAF
TRBV6-1	many	TRBJ2-2	ASSDFVGVDTGELF
TRBV9	.	TRBJ1-5	ASSVGSGVFQPQH
TRBV7-2	.	TRBJ2-1	ASSKGGANNEQF
TRBV18	.	TRBJ2-5	ASSPFVEGDQETQY
TRBV5-6	once	TRBJ2-7	ASSWAPSGGAYEQY
TRBV18	.	TRBJ1-1	ASSTETTGGLSAF
TRBV4-1	.	TRBJ1-1	ASSQVQGANTEAF
TRBV5-4	once	TRBJ2-1	ASSFNAGRSSYNEQF
TRBV15	.	TRBJ1-2	ATSIRTALYGYT
TRBV13	.	TRBJ2-1	ASSPNPTPEQF
TRBV29-1	.	TRBJ1-1	SVGQFEAF
TRBV4-2	.	TRBJ1-2	ASSQEMRDRGRGYGYT
TRBV15	.	TRBJ1-4	ATSPGWVGEKLF
TRBV6-5	few	TRBJ1-2	ASSLQRGYGYT
TRBV30	.	TRBJ1-5	AWSVQGGQPQH
TRBV5-1	.	TRBJ1-6	ASRSDGKNSPLH
TRBV9	few	TRBJ2-1	ASSVGSGRANEQF
TRBV7-3	.	TRBJ2-2	ASSLNGGPRSGELF
TRBV27	once	TRBJ2-1	ASSTLTSGGRNEQF
TRBV5-1	once	TRBJ2-7	ASSPTGWASSYEQY
TRBV19	few	TRBJ2-5	ASRNGETQY
TRBV28	.	TRBJ2-2	ASSLFGYTGELF
TRBV21-1	.	TRBJ2-2	ASSKSRLAGEDTGELF
TRBV30	.	TRBJ1-4	AWTTTGVNEKLF
TRBV28	.	TRBJ2-7	ASRTDRASYEQY
TRBV7-6	.	TRBJ2-2	ASSLAEPSTGELF
TRBV29-1	.	TRBJ1-2	SVEIGSGYT
TRBV28	few	TRBJ1-1	ASSLYTGGPEAF
TRBV15	.	TRBJ2-5	ATSPRTTETQY
TRBV5-1	.	TRBJ2-7	ASSLSEYEQY
TRBV7-3	once	TRBJ1-6	ASSRTGTGASPLH
TRBV29-1	.	TRBJ2-7	SVGTSGSYEQY
TRBV19	.	TRBJ2-4	ASNDRGSIAKNIQY
TRBV7-8	.	TRBJ2-5	ASSLERRGGMETQY
TRBV7-2	once	TRBJ1-5	ASSLVAGSGNQPQH
TRBV7-9	.	TRBJ1-2	ASSSDNANYGYT
TRBV28	.	TRBJ1-1	ASSLVGAETEAF
TRBV9	.	TRBJ2-5	ASSVGIGGKWETQY
TRBV9	once	TRBJ2-1	ASSQGLAGGPGGQF
TRBV6-6	.	TRBJ2-3	ASSPMDRGTDTQY
TRBV5-1	.	TRBJ1-4	ASSFSHGGEKLF
TRBV10-3	.	TRBJ1-1	AISAGTGLEAF
TRBV7-9	.	TRBJ1-5	ASSLDQDQPQH
TRBV27	once	TRBJ1-1	ASSLEGARTEAF
TRBV7-3	.	.	ASSLSGDGHEQY
TRBV5-4	.	TRBJ2-5	ASSFGGGQETQY
TRBV15	.	TRBJ2-1	ATSRARPGVSYNEQF
TRBV5-1	.	TRBJ1-1	ASSLETLTGEGAF
TRBV7-2	.	TRBJ2-7	ASSFRAGTSGQTYEQY
TRBV7-8	.	TRBJ2-7	ASSLGAQGYEQY
TRBV5-1	.	TRBJ1-1	ASSLAEGASNTEAF
TRBV2	.	TRBJ2-2	ASRRDSNTGELF
TRBV7-9	.	TRBJ2-3	ASSHSGSTDTQY
TRBV4-3	.	TRBJ1-2	ASSPGGNYGYT
TRBV30	.	TRBJ2-7	AWSKVQGIYEQY
TRBV6-1	few	TRBJ2-5	ASSELTSGRLIGETQY
TRBV6-1	.	TRBJ2-2	ASRGKGEDTGELF